This T cell receptor (beta chain) appears in the sequencing data of a study of blood T cell repertoires in COVID-19. Across the whole study: Acute and convalescent COVID-19 samples came from the United States, Italy and Spain.

Data came from immunoSEQ multiplex PCR; TCRdb stores just in-frame clones and leaves some out. The table lists roughly 110,000 clones, over 70% of them singletons. The length of the CDR3 is 11 residues. CDR1 and CDR2 (germline): SNHLY, FYNNEI. Trimming cost V 6 bases and J 3 bases, with 6 bases left between them. Sequencing input: peripheral blood. The V gene is TRBV2, the J gene TRBJ2-7; D uncertain. This receptor was obtained from a human donor with acute or convalescent COVID-19. The donor label of this sample is uncertain. The CDR3: CASSVFYEQYF. CDR3 DNA: TGTGCCAGCAGCGTCTTCTACGAGCAGTACTTC. The whole variable domain, remainder taken from reference TRBV2 and TRBJ2-7, is EPEVTQTPSHQVTQMGQEVILRCVPISNHLYFYWYRQILGQKVEFLVSFYNNEISEKSEIFDDQFSVERPDGSNFTLKIRSTKLEDSAMYFCASSVFYEQYFGPGTRLTVT.